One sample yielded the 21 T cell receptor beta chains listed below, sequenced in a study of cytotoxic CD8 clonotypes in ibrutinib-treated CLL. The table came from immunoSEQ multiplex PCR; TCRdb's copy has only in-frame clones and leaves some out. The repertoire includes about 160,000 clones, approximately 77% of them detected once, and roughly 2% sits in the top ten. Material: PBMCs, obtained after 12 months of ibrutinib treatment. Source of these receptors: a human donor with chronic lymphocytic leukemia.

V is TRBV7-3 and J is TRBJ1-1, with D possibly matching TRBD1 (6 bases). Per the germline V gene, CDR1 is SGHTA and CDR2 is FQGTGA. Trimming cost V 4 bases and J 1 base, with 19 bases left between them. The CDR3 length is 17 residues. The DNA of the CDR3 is TGTGCCAGCAGCTCTCGGGGGCAGGCCAAAGCGAACACTGAAGCTTTCTTT. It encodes CASSSRGQAKANTEAFF.

This CDR3 is CASSKGLAPITGELFF. CDR3 nucleotides: TGTGCCAGTAGCAAGGGACTAGCGCCTATTACCGGGGAGCTGTTTTTT. The V and J genes are TRBV19 and TRBJ2-2; 10 positions match TRBD2. Germline lookup yields CDR1 LNHDA and CDR2 SQIVND (reference sequence). V dropped 6 bases and J dropped 5; count of bases not matched to a gene: 9. The length of the CDR3 is 16 residues.

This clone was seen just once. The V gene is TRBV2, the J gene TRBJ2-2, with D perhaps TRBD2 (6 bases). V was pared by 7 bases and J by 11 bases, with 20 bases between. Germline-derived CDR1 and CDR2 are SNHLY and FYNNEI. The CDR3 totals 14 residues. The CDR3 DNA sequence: TGTGCCAGCAAGAAGGGACTCTCACACCTCGAGCTGTTTTTT. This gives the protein CASKKGLSHLELFF.

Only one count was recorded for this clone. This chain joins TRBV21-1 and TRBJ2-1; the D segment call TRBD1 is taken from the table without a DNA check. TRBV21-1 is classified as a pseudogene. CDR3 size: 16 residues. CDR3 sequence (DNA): TGTGCCAGCAGCAAAGGGGGCAGACGGATGTACAATGAGCAGTTCTTC. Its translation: CASSKGGRRMYNEQFF.

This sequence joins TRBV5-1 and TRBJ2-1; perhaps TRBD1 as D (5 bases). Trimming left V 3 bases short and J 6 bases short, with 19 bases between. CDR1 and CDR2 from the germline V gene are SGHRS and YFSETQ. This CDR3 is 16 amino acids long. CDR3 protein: CASSSRVGATSNEQFF. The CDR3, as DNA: TGCGCCAGCAGCTCCCGGGTAGGGGCCACAAGCAATGAGCAGTTCTTC.

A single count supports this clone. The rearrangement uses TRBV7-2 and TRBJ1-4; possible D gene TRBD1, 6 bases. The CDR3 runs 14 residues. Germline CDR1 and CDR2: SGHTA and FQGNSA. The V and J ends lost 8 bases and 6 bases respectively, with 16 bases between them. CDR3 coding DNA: TGTGCCAGCCGGCGGTGGGCAGGGGATGAAAAACTGTTTTTT. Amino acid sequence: CASRRWAGDEKLFF. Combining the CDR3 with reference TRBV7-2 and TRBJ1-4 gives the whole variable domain GAGVSQSPSNKVTEKGKDVELRCDPISGHTALYWYRQSLGQGLEFLIYFQGNSAPDKSGLPSDRFSAERTGGSVSTLTIQRTQQEDSAVYLCASRRWAGDEKLFFGSGTQLSVL.

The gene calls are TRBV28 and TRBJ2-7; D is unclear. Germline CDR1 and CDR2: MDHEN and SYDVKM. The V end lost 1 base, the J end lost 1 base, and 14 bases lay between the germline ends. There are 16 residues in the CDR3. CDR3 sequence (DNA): TGTGCCAGCAGTTTATTGGGCCAGGAAAAGTCCTACGAGCAGTACTTC. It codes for CASSLLGQEKSYEQYF.

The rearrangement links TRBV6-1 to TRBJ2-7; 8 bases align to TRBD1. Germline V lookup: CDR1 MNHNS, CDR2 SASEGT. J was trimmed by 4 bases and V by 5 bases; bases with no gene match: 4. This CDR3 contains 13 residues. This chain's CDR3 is CASSSDRVYEQYF. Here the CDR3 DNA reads TGTGCCAGCAGTTCGGACAGGGTATACGAGCAGTACTTC.

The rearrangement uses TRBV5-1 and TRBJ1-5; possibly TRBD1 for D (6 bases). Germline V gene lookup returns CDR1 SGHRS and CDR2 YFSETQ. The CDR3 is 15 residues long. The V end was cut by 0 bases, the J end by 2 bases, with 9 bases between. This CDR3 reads CASSLGAGGNQPQHF. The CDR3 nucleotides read TGCGCCAGCAGCTTGGGGGCAGGGGGCAATCAGCCCCAGCATTTT.

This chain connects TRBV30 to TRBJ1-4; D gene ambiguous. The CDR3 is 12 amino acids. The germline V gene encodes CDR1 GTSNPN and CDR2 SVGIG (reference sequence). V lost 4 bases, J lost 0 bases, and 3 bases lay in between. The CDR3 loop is CAWMATNEKLFF. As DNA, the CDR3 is TGTGCCTGGATGGCAACTAATGAAAAACTGTTTTTT.

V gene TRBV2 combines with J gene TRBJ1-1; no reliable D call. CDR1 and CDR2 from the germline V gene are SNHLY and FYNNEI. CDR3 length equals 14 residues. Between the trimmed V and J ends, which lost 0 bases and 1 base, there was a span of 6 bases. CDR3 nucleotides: TGTGCCAGCAGTGAAGCCCCCAGGAACACTGAAGCTTTCTTT. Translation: CASSEAPRNTEAFF.

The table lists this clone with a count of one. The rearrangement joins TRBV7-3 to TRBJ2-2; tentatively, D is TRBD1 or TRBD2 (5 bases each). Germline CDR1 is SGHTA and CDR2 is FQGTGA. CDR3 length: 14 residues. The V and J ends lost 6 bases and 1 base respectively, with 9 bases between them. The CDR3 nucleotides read TGTGCCAGCAGTCGGGACCAGAACACCGGGGAGCTGTTTTTT. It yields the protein CASSRDQNTGELFF.

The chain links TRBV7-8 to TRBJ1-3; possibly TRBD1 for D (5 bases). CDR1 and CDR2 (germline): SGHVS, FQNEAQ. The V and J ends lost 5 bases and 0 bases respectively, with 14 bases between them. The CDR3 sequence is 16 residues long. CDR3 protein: CASSPGTTYSGNTIYF. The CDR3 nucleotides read TGTGCCAGCAGCCCCGGGACGACTTACTCTGGAAACACCATATATTTT.

This CDR3 is CASKTRSVTEAFF. As DNA, the CDR3 is TGTGCCAGCAAGACCCGGTCGGTCACTGAAGCTTTCTTT. The gene calls are TRBV6-6 and TRBJ1-1, with no clear D. The germline V gene has CDR1 MNHNY and CDR2 SVGAGI (reference sequence). The V end was cut by 7 bases, the J end by 4 bases, with 13 bases between. This CDR3 contains 13 residues.

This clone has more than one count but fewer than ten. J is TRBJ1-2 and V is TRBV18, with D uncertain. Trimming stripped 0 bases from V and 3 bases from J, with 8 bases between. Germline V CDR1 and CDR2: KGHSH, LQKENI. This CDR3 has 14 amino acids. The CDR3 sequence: CASSPPGSYYGYTF. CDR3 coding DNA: TGTGCCAGCTCACCACCGGGCAGCTACTATGGCTACACCTTC.

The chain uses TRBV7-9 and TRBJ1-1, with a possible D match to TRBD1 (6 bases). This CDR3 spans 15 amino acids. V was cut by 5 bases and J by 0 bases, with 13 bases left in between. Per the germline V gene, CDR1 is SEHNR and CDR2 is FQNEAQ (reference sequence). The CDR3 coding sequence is TGTGCCAGCAGCCCCCTCGGACAGTTGAACACTGAAGCTTTCTTT. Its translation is CASSPLGQLNTEAFF.

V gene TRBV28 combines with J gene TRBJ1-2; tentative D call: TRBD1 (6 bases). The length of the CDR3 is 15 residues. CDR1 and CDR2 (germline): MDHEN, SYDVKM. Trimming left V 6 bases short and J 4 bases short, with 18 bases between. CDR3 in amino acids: CASSARARGGYGYTF. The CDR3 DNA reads TGTGCCAGCAGCGCTCGGGCCAGGGGCGGCTATGGCTACACCTTC.

The CDR3 nucleotides are TGTGCCATCAGGGCTAGCGGGACCAATTCCGAGCAGTACTTC. Residues: CAIRASGTNSEQYF. The V and J genes are TRBV10-3 and TRBJ2-7, with 9 bases that match TRBD2. Looked up from germline, CDR1 is ENHRY and CDR2 is SYGVKD. The CDR3 is 14 amino acids. V was clipped by 6 bases and J by 6 bases; unmatched bases: 9.

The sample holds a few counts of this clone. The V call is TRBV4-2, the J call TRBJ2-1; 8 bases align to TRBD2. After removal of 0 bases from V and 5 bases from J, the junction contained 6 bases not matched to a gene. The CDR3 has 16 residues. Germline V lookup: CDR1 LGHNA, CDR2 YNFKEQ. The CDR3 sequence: CASSQDTSGNHNEQFF. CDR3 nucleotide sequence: TGTGCCAGCAGCCAAGATACTAGCGGCAACCACAATGAGCAGTTCTTC.

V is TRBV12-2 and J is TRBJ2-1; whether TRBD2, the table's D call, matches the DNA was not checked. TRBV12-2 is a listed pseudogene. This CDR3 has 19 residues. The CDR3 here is CASRPPGSEGILCQLEQFF. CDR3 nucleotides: TGTGCAAGTCGCCCCCCCGGCTCAGAGGGCATCTTATGTCAGCTTGAGCAGTTCTTC.

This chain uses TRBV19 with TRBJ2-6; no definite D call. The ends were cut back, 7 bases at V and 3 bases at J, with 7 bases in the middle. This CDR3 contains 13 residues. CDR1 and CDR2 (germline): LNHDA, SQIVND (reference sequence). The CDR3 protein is CASTVRGANVLTF. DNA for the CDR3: TGTGCCAGTACCGTGCGTGGGGCCAACGTCCTGACTTTC.